The sequence of this T cell receptor beta chain was determined in a study of graft-versus-host responses after intestinal transplantation. As concerns this clone: The antigen remains undetermined.

Germline V CDR1 and CDR2: LNHDA, SQIVND (reference sequence). CDR3 length: 14 amino acids. The V end was cut by 3 bases, the J end by 6 bases, with 12 bases between. Measured with immunoSEQ multiplex PCR; TCRdb has only the in-frame clones, and not every one. The sample contains about 110,000 clones, 93% of which appear only once. The source of this sequence is a human donor who received an intestinal transplant. The chain employs TRBV19 and TRBJ2-1; D might be TRBD2 (6 bases). The sequences come from unstimulated CD8+ T cells sorted from spleen or lymph node cells, collected before intestinal transplant. CDR3 sequence: CASSMSGGRNEQFF. The CDR3 nucleotides are TGTGCCAGTAGTATGTCAGGAGGGCGCAATGAGCAGTTCTTC.